The sequence of this T cell receptor beta chain was determined in a study of blood T cell repertoires in COVID-19. The data were produced by immunoSEQ multiplex PCR, yet TCRdb's version contains in-frame clones alone and is incomplete. The top ten clones hold around 7.5% of a sample with 230,000 or so clones, roughly 76% of them seen once. The ends lost 5 bases at V and 7 bases at J; junction bases unmatched: 6. This CDR3 has 13 residues. The V gene's germline CDR1 is MNHNS and CDR2 SASEGT. The rearrangement uses TRBV6-1 and TRBJ1-2, with 8 bases lining up with TRBD1. The clonotype originates from a woman over 75 with COVID-19, enrolled during active disease. The source material was peripheral blood. The CDR3 region has the DNA TGTGCCAGCAGTTATGACAGGGGTGGTGGCTACACCTTC. Its translation is CASSYDRGGGYTF.